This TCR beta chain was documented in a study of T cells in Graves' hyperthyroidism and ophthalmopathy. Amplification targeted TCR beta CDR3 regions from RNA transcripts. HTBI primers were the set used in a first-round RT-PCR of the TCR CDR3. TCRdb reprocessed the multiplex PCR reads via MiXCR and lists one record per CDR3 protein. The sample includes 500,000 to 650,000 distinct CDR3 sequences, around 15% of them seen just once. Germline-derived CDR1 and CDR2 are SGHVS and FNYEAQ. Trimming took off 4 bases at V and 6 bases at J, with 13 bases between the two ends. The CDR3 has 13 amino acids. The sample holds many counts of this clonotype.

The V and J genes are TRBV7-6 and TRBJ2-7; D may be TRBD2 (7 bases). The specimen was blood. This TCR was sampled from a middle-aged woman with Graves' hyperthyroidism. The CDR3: CASSSPGGIEQYF. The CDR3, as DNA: TGTGCCAGCAGCTCACCGGGGGGCATCGAGCAGTACTTC.